This T cell receptor (beta chain) was retrieved from a study of identical twins listed by TCRdb under 2016. With respect to the entire study: To test whether fetal clonotypes persist, this study deep-sequenced TCR alpha and beta repertoires from monozygotic twins, from unrelated adults of various ages, and from cord blood. Replicate twin experiments were performed at different times using different library preparation protocols to rule out contamination.

The paper's findings and limits, for the study overall: In monozygotic twins, recombination models systematically underestimated out-of-frame TCR alpha sharing, but the models matched the sharing seen between unrelated individuals. Because the same donors could not be followed over many years, conclusions were based on cross-sectional statistical analysis. Zero-insertion analyses could be partly confounded by invariant T cells such as MAIT and iNKT, although diverse VJ usage argued against such confounding for most clonotypes. Compared with coincidental sharing between unrelated individuals, out-of-frame TCR alpha sequences shared between twins showed an excess of sequences with low generation probability. Abundant cord blood beta clonotypes had fewer insertions, young adult naive repertoires showed a similar but weaker trend, and memory repertoires showed no such trend. A weaker excess of twin sharing was found in beta out-of-frame sequences because the signal-to-noise ratio was lowered by fewer shared sequences.

CDR1 and CDR2 were assigned from the germline V gene as SGHVS and FQNEAQ. Its CDR3 holds 15 amino acids, cysteine through phenylalanine. Solely the CDR3 DNA is kept, with 45 bases framed from the first base. After removal of 4 bases from V and 2 bases from J, the junction retains 6 bases not matched to a gene. The receptor library was made with 5' RACE. The sequencer listed for this sample is Illumina HiSeq 2000. A universal primer binding site was added through template switching, and the final cDNA carried a unique molecular identifier so that TCR cDNA molecules could be counted accurately. First-strand cDNA for TCR alpha and beta chains was synthesized from specific primers in the conserved constant-segment region. To control for contamination, each cDNA library was double barcoded with a SMART-Mk sample barcode plus Illumina barcodes. TruSeq adapter sequences and Illumina sample barcodes were added in two successive PCR steps. Sequencing of the TCR alpha and beta cDNA libraries was done on the Illumina HiSeq platform using custom primers. For the original study's pipeline: Raw reads were processed with MiGEC to extract unique molecular identifiers, and MiXCR was used to determine CDR3 positions. Recombination models were inferred per individual with the repgenHMM and IGoR tools using an EM algorithm. The analysis of shared clonotypes was done with the tcR package in R, with sharing normalized by the product of cloneset sizes. Out-of-frame nonproductive sequences were analyzed to study raw recombination free of thymic and clonal selection effects. TCRdb's own reprocessing of the public reads used fastp at Q25 and MiXCR and kept productive beta chains. Every CDR3 protein is listed once, alongside the most common genes and DNA of its rows. The V and J calls come from TCRdb's annotation, not from the publication. The sample has roughly 700,000 distinct CDR3 sequences on record, 8% to 9% of them singletons. Clones ranked in the top ten supply around 0.98% of the sample.

Every donor was a healthy Caucasian. Three pairs of female monozygotic twins, all aged 18 to 29 years, were included in the twin cohort. The RNA used for TCR libraries was isolated from peripheral blood mononuclear cells. With respect to this clonotype: Its antigen is unknown. The record has no base qualities; no much larger clone is one base away.

The same specimen was also included in a second study, on yellow fever vaccine responses in identical twins. The second study, in turn, reports: The T cell response to vaccination in identical twins was reported by the authors to appear partly convergent and partly personalized. Focusing on identical twins, the study followed the T cell clones that responded to the vaccine, and did so with precision.

The receptor was isolated from a woman aged 18-29 years in good health. Sequenced: PBMCs. The chain employs TRBV7-8 and TRBJ2-7; a stretch of 9 junction bases matches TRBD1. The CDR3 corresponds to CASSSRQGVPYEQYF. At the DNA level, the sequence is TGTGCCAGCAGCTCAAGACAGGGGGTTCCCTACGAGCAGTACTTC.